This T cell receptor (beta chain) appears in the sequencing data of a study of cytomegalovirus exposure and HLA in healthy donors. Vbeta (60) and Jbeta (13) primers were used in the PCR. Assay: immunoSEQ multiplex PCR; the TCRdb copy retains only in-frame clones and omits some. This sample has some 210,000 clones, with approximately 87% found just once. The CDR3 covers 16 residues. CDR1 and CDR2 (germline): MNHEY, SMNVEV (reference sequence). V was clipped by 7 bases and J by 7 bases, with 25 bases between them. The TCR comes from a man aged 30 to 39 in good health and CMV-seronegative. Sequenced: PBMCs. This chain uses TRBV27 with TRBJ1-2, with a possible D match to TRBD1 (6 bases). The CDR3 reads CASNSNRGRGWRGYTF. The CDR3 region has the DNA TGTGCCAGCAATTCTAATAGGGGCAGGGGTTGGCGTGGCTACACCTTC.